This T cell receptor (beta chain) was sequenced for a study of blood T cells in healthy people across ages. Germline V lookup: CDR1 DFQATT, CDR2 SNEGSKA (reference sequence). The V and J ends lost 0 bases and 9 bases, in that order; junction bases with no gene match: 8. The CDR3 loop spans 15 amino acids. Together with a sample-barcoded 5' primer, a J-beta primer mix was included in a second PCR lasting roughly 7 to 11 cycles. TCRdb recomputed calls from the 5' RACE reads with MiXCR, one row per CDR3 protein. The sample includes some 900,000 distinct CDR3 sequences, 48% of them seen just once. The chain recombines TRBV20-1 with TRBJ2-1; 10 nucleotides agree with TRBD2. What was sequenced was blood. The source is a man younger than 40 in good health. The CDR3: CSARDPQRGGSEQFF. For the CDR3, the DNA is TGCAGTGCTAGAGATCCCCAGCGGGGGGGCAGTGAGCAGTTCTTC.